One sample yielded the 26 T cell receptor beta chains listed below, sequenced in a study of T cell responses to AZD1222 COVID-19 vaccine. Repertoires were generated with immunoSEQ multiplex PCR, while TCRdb's copy carries only in-frame clones and drops some. Seen here are about 56,000 clones, about 90% observed once, and the top ten hold approximately 15%. The specimen comprised peripheral blood, sampled on day 0 of AZD1222 vaccination. The receptor source for this set is an adult in good health.

V gene TRBV19 combines with J gene TRBJ2-3, with D hard to call. CDR1 LNHDA and CDR2 SQIVND come from the germline V gene (reference sequence). Trimming pared 4 bases from V and 4 bases from J, leaving 9 bases between. CDR3 size: 13 residues. The CDR3 coding sequence is TGTGCCAGTAGTAGTACCGGAGCAGATACGCAGTATTTT. It translates to CASSSTGADTQYF.

V is TRBV7-9 and J is TRBJ1-5; unclear D gene. Germline V gene sequence: CDR1 SEHNR, CDR2 FQNEAQ (reference sequence). V lost 5 bases and J 13 bases, leaving 12 bases between the germline ends. The CDR3 is made up of 11 amino acids. The CDR3 spells CASSDDTAQHF. The CDR3 region has the DNA TGTGCCAGCAGCGATGACACGGCTCAGCATTTT.

The rearrangement links TRBV11-3 to TRBJ2-1, with TRBD2 matching over 11 bases. Germline lookup yields CDR1 SGHNT and CDR2 YENEEA. This CDR3 spans 18 amino acids. Trimming took 4 bases from V and 3 from J; bases not matched to a gene: 11. The CDR3 is CASSSRRAGTSGYNEQFF. DNA of the CDR3: TGTGCCAGCAGCTCCCGACGCGCTGGGACTAGCGGCTACAATGAGCAGTTCTTC.

CDR3 in DNA: TGTGCCAGCAGCCCAGGTCCCGGGACAGGGAACTATGGCTACACCTTC. It is translated as CASSPGPGTGNYGYTF. This chain connects TRBV7-8 to TRBJ1-2, with 9 bases lining up with TRBD1. The ends lost 5 bases at V and 2 bases at J; junction bases unmatched: 9. Per germline, CDR1 SGHVS and CDR2 FQNEAQ. This CDR3 is 16 amino acids long.

V is TRBV28 and J is TRBJ1-2, with D hard to call. Trimming took 3 bases from V and 1 from J, leaving 6 bases between them. The germline V gene has CDR1 MDHEN and CDR2 SYDVKM. The CDR3 contains 13 residues. CDR3 sequence reads: CASSLGNNYGYTF. CDR3 coding DNA: TGTGCCAGCAGTTTGGGGAATAACTATGGCTACACCTTC.

The CDR3, as DNA: TGCAGCGTTGAAGGGCAGACAGGGAGGAACACCGGGGAGCTGTTTTTT. It encodes CSVEGQTGRNTGELFF. The rearrangement joins TRBV29-1 to TRBJ2-2, with 7 nucleotides matching TRBD1. There are 16 residues in the CDR3. Germline CDR1 and CDR2: SQVTM and ANQGSEA. V lost 1 base and J lost 1; bases outside the gene matches: 6.

V and J are TRBV3-1 (or the pseudogene TRBV3-2) and TRBJ2-1, with a possible D match to TRBD2 (5 bases). Germline V CDR1 and CDR2: LGHDT, YNNKEL (reference sequence). V lost 0 bases to trimming and J lost 4 bases, with 19 bases between them. The CDR3 has 18 residues. The CDR3 loop reads CASSQDPSREGWYNEQFF. The CDR3 DNA is TGTGCCAGCAGCCAAGATCCTTCCCGGGAAGGGTGGTACAATGAGCAGTTCTTC.

V gene TRBV18 combines with J gene TRBJ2-5, with D perhaps given as TRBD1 or TRBD2 (5 bases each). Trimming left V 3 bases short and J 3 bases short, with 14 bases between. The CDR3 is 15 amino acids. Germline values: CDR1 KGHSH, CDR2 LQKENI. The CDR3 nucleotides read TGTGCCAGCTCACCCAGGGACGGCGCGGAAGAGACCCAGTACTTC. This codes for CASSPRDGAEETQYF.

This clone appeared a few times. The chain employs TRBV14 and TRBJ2-4, with 7 bases that match TRBD2. Germline CDR1 and CDR2: SGHDN and FVKESK. J gave up 0 bases and V 4 bases, and 9 bases lay outside the gene matches. CDR3 length: 17 amino acids. The CDR3 DNA follows: TGTGCCAGCAGCCCAAGGGGCCTAGCGGTAGCCAAAAACATTCAGTACTTC. It codes for CASSPRGLAVAKNIQYF.

The rearrangement uses TRBV4-1 and TRBJ1-6; unclear D gene. This CDR3 is built from 15 residues. V lost 0 bases, J lost 7 bases, and 10 bases lay in between. Germline lookup yields CDR1 MGHRA and CDR2 YSYEKL. DNA of the CDR3: TGCGCCAGCAGCCAAGAAGTGGCCCCGAATTCACCCCTCCACTTT. This sequence encodes CASSQEVAPNSPLHF.

The chain combines TRBV5-1 with TRBJ1-1; TRBD1 agrees at 8 bases. V dropped 0 bases and J dropped 1; count of bases not matched to a gene: 2. The CDR3 runs to 15 residues. The germline gives CDR1 SGHRS, CDR2 YFSETQ. For the CDR3, the DNA is TGCGCCAGCAGCTTGGCGACAGGGGAGAACACTGAAGCTTTCTTT. Its translation is CASSLATGENTEAFF.

The rearrangement links TRBV6-2 or TRBV6-3 to TRBJ1-2; no reliable D call. CDR1 MNHEY and CDR2 SVGEGT come from the germline V gene. The CDR3 loop spans 12 amino acids. The ends were cut back, 2 bases at V and 2 bases at J, with 3 bases in the middle. CDR3 DNA: TGTGCCAGCAGTTACCGGAACTATGGCTACACCTTC. This gives the protein CASSYRNYGYTF.

The chain has TRBV9 and TRBJ1-5; the D gene is possibly TRBD1 (5 bases). This CDR3 has 15 amino acids. Trimming left V 0 bases short and J 4 bases short, with 11 bases between. Germline V gene sequence: CDR1 SGDLS, CDR2 YYNGEE. CDR3 nucleotides: TGTGCCAGCAGCGTAGATGGACGGGGGAATCAGCCCCAGCATTTT. Protein sequence: CASSVDGRGNQPQHF.

The rearrangement links TRBV12-5 to TRBJ2-7, with TRBD2 matching 8 bases. This CDR3 has 15 residues. V gave up 4 bases and J gave up 2 bases; unmatched junction bases: 7. In germline, CDR1 is LGHNT, CDR2 FRNRAP. The CDR3 here is CASGSSGSIPYEQYF. The CDR3 nucleotides are TGTGCTAGTGGTTCGAGCGGGAGTATCCCCTACGAGCAGTACTTC. The full variable domain, rest sourced from reference TRBV12-5 and TRBJ2-7, is DARVTQTPRHKVTEMGQEVTMRCQPILGHNTVFWYRQTMMQGLELLAYFRNRAPLDDSGMPKDRFSAEMPDATLATLKIQPSEPRDSAVYFCASGSSGSIPYEQYFGPGTRLTVT.

The rearrangement uses TRBV28 and TRBJ1-3; TRBD1 aligns across 8 bases. Germline loops: CDR1 MDHEN, CDR2 SYDVKM. The CDR3 totals 18 residues. The trim removed 10 bases at V and 4 bases at J, leaving 21 bases unmatched. The CDR3 protein is CATTSNVGAGGGGNTIYF. The CDR3 DNA reads TGTGCCACCACAAGCAACGTTGGGGCAGGGGGCGGGGGAAACACCATATATTTT.

CDR3 DNA: TGTGCCAGCAGCCTGGTGGGTCAGCTGTTTTTT. The encoded protein is CASSLVGQLFF. V and J are TRBV3-1 (or the pseudogene TRBV3-2) and TRBJ2-2; D is unclear. The germline V and J ends were trimmed by 4 bases and 12 bases, with 9 bases remaining between them. CDR3 length: 11 residues. CDR1 is LGHDT and CDR2 is YNNKEL in the germline V gene (reference sequence).

The V and J genes are TRBV19 and TRBJ2-3, with D perhaps matching TRBD2 (6 bases). The CDR3 is made up of 14 amino acids. Trimming took 8 bases from V and 3 from J, leaving 15 bases between them. In germline, CDR1 is LNHDA, CDR2 SQIVND (reference sequence). CDR3 nucleotide sequence: TGTGCCAGTCGGCCCATTGCGGGAACAGATACGCAGTATTTT. Protein sequence: CASRPIAGTDTQYF.

CDR3 protein: CASSRQPDQSRDTQYF. For the CDR3, the DNA is TGTGCCAGCAGCCGACAGCCAGACCAAAGCCGGGATACGCAGTATTTT. The chain links TRBV3-1 (or the pseudogene TRBV3-2) to TRBJ2-3; TRBD1 might be the D (5 bases). Trimming shortened V by 4 bases and J by 6 bases, and 20 bases separated the two germline ends. The length of the CDR3 is 16 residues. The germline V gene encodes CDR1 LGHDT and CDR2 YNNKEL (reference sequence).

The J gene is TRBJ2-1, the V gene TRBV4-1; a possible D gene is TRBD2 (5 bases). From germline, CDR1 is MGHRA and CDR2 YSYEKL. The V end lost 3 bases, the J end lost 6 bases, and 15 bases lay between the germline ends. The CDR3 has 15 amino acids. CDR3 DNA sequence: TGCGCCAGCAGCCAGCCCTCGGACTGGGGCAATGAGCAGTTCTTC. Translating it yields CASSQPSDWGNEQFF.

This sequence joins TRBV28 and TRBJ1-3, with D uncertain. Germline V gene lookup returns CDR1 MDHEN and CDR2 SYDVKM. V was pared by 6 bases and J by 4 bases, with 16 bases between. The CDR3 length is 15 residues. The CDR3 sequence is CASSPDLSLGNTIYF. CDR3 DNA: TGTGCCAGCAGCCCGGACCTAAGTTTAGGAAACACCATATATTTT.

The V gene is TRBV4-2, the J gene TRBJ1-2; weak D call: TRBD1 (5 bases). This CDR3 spans 15 amino acids. Per germline, CDR1 LGHNA and CDR2 YNFKEQ. Trimming removed 0 bases from V and 4 bases from J, with 12 bases in between. Here the CDR3 DNA reads TGTGCCAGCAGCCAAGAGGCCAGGGAATCCTATGGCTACACCTTC. Translated, it gives CASSQEARESYGYTF.

The CDR3 is CASSTGNLGTGELFF. The CDR3 bases are TGTGCCAGTAGTACAGGGAATTTGGGGACCGGGGAGCTGTTTTTT. The chain is built from TRBV19 and TRBJ2-2, with a possible D match to TRBD1 (5 bases). V was cut by 4 bases and J by 5 bases, with 14 bases left in between. Germline CDR1 is LNHDA and CDR2 is SQIVND (reference sequence). This CDR3 has 15 amino acids.

The chain carries TRBV4-2 and TRBJ2-7; no definite D call. With 4 bases removed from V and 2 bases from J, the gap between germline ends came to 15 bases. Germline lookup yields CDR1 LGHNA and CDR2 YNFKEQ. There are 15 residues in the CDR3. CDR3 in DNA: TGTGCCAGCAGCCCAAGAATCGACACGACCTACGAGCAGTACTTC. Protein: CASSPRIDTTYEQYF.

The rearrangement joins TRBV7-9 to TRBJ1-5; unclear D gene. Germline V gene data show CDR1 as SEHNR and CDR2 as FQNEAQ (reference sequence). Trimming pared 1 base from V and 4 bases from J, leaving 2 bases between. The CDR3 is 12 amino acids. CDR3 sequence (DNA): TGTGCCAGCAGCTTAGAGAATCAGCCCCAGCATTTT. As protein: CASSLENQPQHF.

V is TRBV7-2 and J is TRBJ2-3, with D unclear. Trimming pared 0 bases from V and 2 bases from J, leaving 12 bases between. The CDR3 contains 16 residues. Germline V CDR1 and CDR2: SGHTA, FQGNSA. The CDR3 region is CASSLAGPRATDTQYF. CDR3 coding DNA: TGTGCCAGCAGCTTAGCCGGACCTAGGGCCACAGATACGCAGTATTTT.

The chain has TRBV6-6 and TRBJ2-1; weak D call: TRBD2 (6 bases). Trimming removed 5 bases at V and 4 bases at J, with 15 bases between. The CDR3 loop spans 15 amino acids. Germline-derived CDR1 and CDR2 are MNHNY and SVGAGI (reference sequence). CDR3 protein: CASSATSGVYNEQFF. CDR3 in DNA: TGTGCCAGCAGTGCCACATCGGGGGTGTACAATGAGCAGTTCTTC.